This T cell receptor (beta chain) was identified in a study of T cell changes during pregnancy in multiple sclerosis. Clones were sequenced by immunoSEQ multiplex PCR, and TCRdb holds only the in-frame ones, with some missing. The table has tens of thousands of clones, approximately 90% seen once. Unmatched junction bases numbered 6, after V lost 5 bases and J lost 1 base. CDR1 and CDR2 (germline): SNHLY, FYNNEI. The CDR3 runs to 16 residues. V and J are TRBV2 and TRBJ2-2, with TRBD2 matching 8 bases. The sample here was peripheral blood, taken before pregnancy. The receptor was derived from a female donor with multiple sclerosis, enrolled in a pregnancy study. DNA of the CDR3: TGTGCCAGCAGTCCTTTGGCGGGAGGGAACACCGGGGAGCTGTTTTTT. It encodes CASSPLAGGNTGELFF. Using reference TRBV2 and TRBJ2-2 for the parts outside the CDR3, the full variable domain is EPEVTQTPSHQVTQMGQEVILRCVPISNHLYFYWYRQILGQKVEFLVSFYNNEISEKSEIFDDQFSVERPDGSNFTLKIRSTKLEDSAMYFCASSPLAGGNTGELFFGEGSRLTVL.